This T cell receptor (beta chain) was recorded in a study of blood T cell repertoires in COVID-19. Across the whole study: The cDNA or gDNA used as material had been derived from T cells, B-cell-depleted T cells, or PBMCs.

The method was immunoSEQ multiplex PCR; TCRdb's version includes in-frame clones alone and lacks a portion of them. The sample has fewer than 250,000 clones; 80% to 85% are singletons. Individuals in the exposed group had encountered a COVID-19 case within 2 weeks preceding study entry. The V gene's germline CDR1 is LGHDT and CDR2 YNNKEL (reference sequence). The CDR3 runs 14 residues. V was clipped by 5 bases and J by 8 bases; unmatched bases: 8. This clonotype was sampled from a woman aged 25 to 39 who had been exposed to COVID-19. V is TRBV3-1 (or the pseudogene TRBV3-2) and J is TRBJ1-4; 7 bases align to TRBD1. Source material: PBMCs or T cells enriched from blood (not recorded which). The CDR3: CASSYRQGAEKLFF. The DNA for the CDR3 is TGTGCCAGCAGCTATCGACAGGGCGCCGAAAAACTGTTTTTT.